The rows below give T cell receptor beta chains drawn from one sample of a study of cytomegalovirus exposure and HLA in healthy donors. Assay: immunoSEQ multiplex PCR; the TCRdb copy retains only in-frame clones and omits some. The sample holds 75,000 to 90,000 clones, about 78% seen once. The sample taken for sequencing was PBMCs. The receptors derive from a man aged 45-65 years in good health and CMV-seronegative. Both conserved end residues are trimmed from each CDR3. The order of the fields is J gene, V gene, CDR3 protein.

>TRBJ1-1|TRBV7-2
ASSSTGEGTEAF
>TRBJ2-7|TRBV4-3
ASSQDAQYYEQY
>TRBJ2-7|TRBV5-8
ASSSGQGGRVLFEQY
>TRBJ1-1|TRBV18
ASSPDAGLVAF
>TRBJ2-7|TRBV7-9
SSSNGLEQY
>TRBJ1-1|TRBV6-5
ASSFRGRNTEAF
>TRBJ1-1|TRBV18
ASSFEASMNTEAF
>TRBJ2-7|TRBV5-6
ASSLYSYEQY
>TRBJ2-2|TRBV19
ASSIPGQGVPGELF
>TRBJ1-4|TRBV7-9
SSSLGTGVQNEKLF
>TRBJ2-1|TRBV6-5
ASSYRQVGNEQF
>TRBJ1-5|TRBV5-1
ASSLEAGGPQH
>TRBJ1-4|TRBV2
ASSLLAGTEKLF
>TRBJ1-2|TRBV18
ASSPLKGQGTYGYT
>TRBJ2-1|TRBV6-4
ASSDGRSGGAYNEQF
>TRBJ1-1|TRBV7-9
ASSSTGQNTEAF
>TRBJ1-2|TRBV19
ASSIATSLTGVYGYT
>TRBJ2-6|TRBV7-3
ASSLGGYSGANVLT
>TRBJ1-5|TRBV30
AWGQTGQQPQH
>TRBJ1-2|TRBV5-1
ASSPDRVNYGYT
>TRBJ1-5|TRBV13
ASSLGYRPSNQPQH
>TRBJ2-2|TRBV6-6
ASSPRLAGTGELF
>TRBJ2-3|TRBV5-1
ASSSGISSTDTQY
>TRBJ2-5|TRBV28
ASSSPIASQETQY
>TRBJ1-2|TRBV7-6
ASSLVAAGGHGYT
>TRBJ2-5|TRBV19
ASSKGGSGQETQY
>TRBJ2-1|TRBV19
ASGTGQGFDEQF
>TRBJ2-6|TRBV7-3
ASSLIGVGRTTGANVLT
>TRBJ2-2|TRBV7-9
ASTLGLAGYTGELF
>TRBJ1-5|TRBV19
ASSIRQGKGDQPQH
>TRBJ1-1|TRBV18
ASSPQGAAKTKNTEAF
>TRBJ2-1|TRBV5-1
ASSPYGENEQF
>TRBJ1-1|TRBV9
ASGGVHTEAF
>TRBJ2-3|TRBV27
ASSIGQGARDTQY
>TRBJ1-1|TRBV7-2
ASSLAYGQAF
>TRBJ1-5|TRBV5-1
ASSPQGGLQPQH
>TRBJ1-1|TRBV19
ASSLQHTVMNTEAF
>TRBJ2-6|TRBV28
ASRDTGISGANVLT
>TRBJ2-6|TRBV5-1
ASSSGPRQVMLSGANVLT
>TRBJ1-2|TRBV23-1
ASTRQDTTYGYT
>TRBJ2-7|TRBV18
ASSPFGQGVLHEQY
>TRBJ1-3|TRBV5-6
ASSSTRTGVYRGNTIY
>TRBJ2-3|TRBV9
ASSVAPGGGTADTQY
>TRBJ2-7|TRBV6-5
ASSYADRGPYEQY
>TRBJ2-3|TRBV28
ASSFLSGARTDTQY
>TRBJ2-3|TRBV4-2
ASSTGVSSTDTQY
>TRBJ2-5|TRBV9
ASSVGQGYKETQY
>TRBJ2-5|TRBV5-8
ASSPSGGKQETQY
>TRBJ2-7|TRBV27
ASSLTGAYEQY
>TRBJ2-5|TRBV6-9
AKFRRGWYQETQY
>TRBJ2-3|TRBV4-2
ASSQDIPRGLTSTDTQY
>TRBJ2-3|TRBV15
ATSRDSGGADTQY
>TRBJ2-5|TRBV5-4
ASSPSGNVQETQY
>TRBJ1-4|TRBV30
AGGQGAGKLF